The 30 T cell receptor beta chains below all came from one sample that was sequenced in a study of cytomegalovirus exposure and HLA in healthy donors. Sequencing was performed with immunoSEQ multiplex PCR; in TCRdb, only in-frame clones are kept and a portion is missing. This repertoire shows about 56,000 clones, 93% found once; its top ten account for around 1.7%. The specimen sequenced was PBMCs. Receptor source: a woman between 18 and 29 years old in good health and CMV-seropositive.

This clone was detected a few times. CDR3 DNA sequence: TGTGCCAGCAGTGAATCCGGGACAGGAACCTCATCGCCCCTCCACTTT. It yields the protein CASSESGTGTSSPLHF. The gene calls are TRBV25-1 and TRBJ1-6; 8 bases line up with TRBD1. CDR1 and CDR2 (germline): MGHDK, SYGVNS. The trim removed 1 base at V and 13 bases at J, leaving 12 bases unmatched. The CDR3 has 16 residues.

The gene calls are TRBV20-1 and TRBJ2-3, with 8 bases identical to TRBD2. This CDR3 is 11 amino acids long. The junction had 5 bases not matched to a gene; V was cut back by 7 bases and J by 8 bases. Germline lookup yields CDR1 DFQATT and CDR2 SNEGSKA (reference sequence). DNA of the CDR3: TGCAGTGTCCAGGCGGGGGGTACGCAGTATTTT. This encodes CSVQAGGTQYF.

V is TRBV4-1 and J is TRBJ1-2, with 8 positions matching TRBD1. The CDR3 contains 16 residues. V trimming: 0 bases; J trimming: 0 bases; junction bases outside the gene matches: 3. Germline values: CDR1 MGHRA, CDR2 YSYEKL. CDR3 residues: CASSQDDRGTNYGYTF. The CDR3 region has the DNA TGCGCCAGCAGCCAAGACGACAGGGGAACTAACTATGGCTACACCTTC.

This chain's CDR3 is CASSEVGYRGANGYTF. CDR3 nucleotides: TGTGCCAGCAGTGAAGTTGGGTACAGGGGAGCAAATGGCTACACCTTC. This chain uses TRBV2 with TRBJ1-2; the match to TRBD1 covers 7 bases. V trimming: 1 base; J trimming: 6 bases; junction bases outside the gene matches: 11. CDR1 is SNHLY and CDR2 is FYNNEI in the germline V gene. This CDR3 spans 16 amino acids.

The chain combines TRBV5-4 with TRBJ2-2; 7 bases match TRBD1. Germline CDR1 is SGHNT and CDR2 is YYREEE (reference sequence). The CDR3 runs 16 residues. V trimming: 0 bases; J trimming: 3 bases; junction bases outside the gene matches: 5. The CDR3 loop reads CASSLGQGYDTGELFF. CDR3 nucleotides: TGTGCCAGCAGCTTGGGACAGGGATATGACACCGGGGAGCTGTTTTTT.

This clone appeared a single time. This sequence joins TRBV19 and TRBJ1-1; perhaps TRBD1 as D (5 bases). The CDR3 sequence is 13 residues long. Germline V lookup: CDR1 LNHDA, CDR2 SQIVND (reference sequence). Deletions cut 4 bases from V and 0 bases from J, with 6 bases between. CDR3 coding DNA: TGTGCCAGTAGTAAGGGGTTGAACACTGAAGCTTTCTTT. It is translated as CASSKGLNTEAFF.

CDR3 amino acids: CASSPGLAGGRDEQFF. The CDR3 region has the DNA TGTGCCAGCAGCCCGGGACTAGCGGGGGGGCGCGATGAGCAGTTCTTC. V is TRBV7-6 and J is TRBJ2-1; 16 nucleotides align to TRBD2. Germline V lookup: CDR1 SGHVS, CDR2 FNYEAQ. V shed 5 bases and J 8 bases; nucleotides not matched to a gene: 6. The CDR3 runs 16 residues.

The V gene is TRBV7-2, the J gene TRBJ2-1; unclear D gene. The CDR3 totals 16 residues. Trimming cost V 2 bases and J 5 bases, with 16 bases left between them. In germline, CDR1 is SGHTA, CDR2 FQGNSA. CDR3 coding DNA: TGTGCCAGCAGCTTAAACAAGGCAGGTCTGAACAATGAGCAGTTCTTC. Its translation: CASSLNKAGLNNEQFF.

The rearrangement joins TRBV7-2 to TRBJ2-7; the D is unclear. The CDR3 contains 14 residues. Germline CDR1 SGHTA, CDR2 FQGNSA. V was cut by 1 base and J by 0 bases, with 7 bases left in between. CDR3 in amino acids: CASSLVRSSYEQYF. The CDR3 DNA reads as TGTGCCAGCAGCTTAGTCCGGAGCTCCTACGAGCAGTACTTC.

V usage is TRBV28 and J usage is TRBJ2-5; D might be TRBD2 (6 bases). The V end lost 2 bases, the J end lost 5 bases, and 21 bases lay between the germline ends. Germline V CDR1 and CDR2: MDHEN, SYDVKM. The CDR3 consists of 17 residues. CDR3 coding DNA: TGTGCCAGCAGTTTAATCACTAGCCGGGCGATTGACGAGACCCAGTACTTC. Its translation: CASSLITSRAIDETQYF. Supplemented by reference TRBV28 and TRBJ2-5, the full variable domain reads DVKVTQSSRYLVKRTGEKVFLECVQDMDHENMFWYRQDPGLGLRLIYFSYDVKMKEKGDIPEGYSVSREKKERFSLILESASTNQTSMYLCASSLITSRAIDETQYFGPGTRLLVL.

The CDR3 DNA follows: TGTGCCAGCAGAGGGACAGGGGGCCTCCACGAGCAGTACTTC. It specifies CASRGTGGLHEQYF. V gene TRBV6-6 combines with J gene TRBJ2-7, with 12 bases that match TRBD1. This CDR3 has 14 amino acids. After removal of 6 bases from V and 5 bases from J, the junction contained 5 bases not matched to a gene. Germline CDR1 is MNHNY and CDR2 is SVGAGI (reference sequence).

In its sample, this clone was seen once. The rearrangement uses TRBV7-9 and TRBJ1-4; TRBD1 aligns across 9 bases. J gave up 7 bases and V 1 base, and 4 bases lay outside the gene matches. The CDR3 spans 15 residues. The germline gives CDR1 SEHNR, CDR2 FQNEAQ (reference sequence). This CDR3 reads CASSLGTGEAEKLFF. CDR3 nucleotide sequence: TGTGCCAGCAGCTTAGGGACAGGGGAGGCTGAAAAACTGTTTTTT.

This clone has a single count. CDR3: CAISESGQGNSPLHF. CDR3 coding DNA: TGTGCCATCAGTGAGTCGGGACAGGGTAATTCACCCCTCCACTTT. The chain employs TRBV10-3 and TRBJ1-6; 9 bases match TRBD1. The germline gives CDR1 ENHRY, CDR2 SYGVKD. The CDR3 has 15 amino acids. The junction had 0 bases not matched to a gene; V was cut back by 0 bases and J by 6 bases.

J is TRBJ2-7 and V is TRBV28; 7 bases are shared with TRBD1. The germline V gene has CDR1 MDHEN and CDR2 SYDVKM. The CDR3 is made up of 14 amino acids. J gave up 0 bases and V 6 bases, and 5 bases lay outside the gene matches. Here the CDR3 reads CASRNRDSSYEQYF. In DNA, the CDR3 is TGTGCCAGCAGAAACAGGGACAGCTCCTACGAGCAGTACTTC.

The chain links TRBV10-3 to TRBJ2-1, with D maybe TRBD1 (6 bases). The CDR3 consists of 14 residues. Germline values: CDR1 ENHRY, CDR2 SYGVKD. Trimming took off 8 bases at V and 3 bases at J, with 14 bases between the two ends. The CDR3 bases are TGTGCCATCCGAACAGGGCTGGTCTACAATGAGCAGTTCTTC. Translation: CAIRTGLVYNEQFF.

The chain recombines TRBV7-8 with TRBJ2-3, with D possibly matching TRBD2 (7 bases). Deletions cut 2 bases from V and 2 bases from J, with 11 bases between. The CDR3 spans 15 residues. Germline-derived CDR1 and CDR2 are SGHVS and FQNEAQ. CDR3 nucleotide sequence: TGTGCCAGCAGCTTAAGGGGGGGCTACACAGATACGCAGTATTTT. It codes for CASSLRGGYTDTQYF.

The chain carries TRBV6-6 and TRBJ1-2; 8 nucleotides align to TRBD1. Per germline, CDR1 MNHNY and CDR2 SVGAGI (reference sequence). The CDR3 is 14 residues long. V dropped 5 bases and J dropped 3; count of bases not matched to a gene: 5. This CDR3 reads CASSRTGSDYGYTF. For the CDR3, the DNA is TGTGCCAGCAGTCGGACAGGGTCAGACTATGGCTACACCTTC.

The chain has TRBV30 and TRBJ2-1; 8 positions agree with TRBD2. CDR3 length: 14 amino acids. V lost 2 bases, J lost 8 bases, and 8 bases stayed unmatched. Germline assignment: CDR1 GTSNPN and CDR2 SVGIG (reference sequence). CDR3 sequence (DNA): TGTGCCTGGAGTCGGAGCGGGGGTGTAGATGAGCAGTTCTTC. Protein: CAWSRSGGVDEQFF.

This chain links TRBV5-1 with TRBJ2-5; D is perhaps TRBD1 (6 bases). Germline values: CDR1 SGHRS, CDR2 YFSETQ. The CDR3 extends over 14 amino acids. V lost 6 bases and J lost 5, with 17 bases in between. The CDR3 bases are TGCGCCAGCACGGGACAATGGAGAGGGGAGACCCAGTACTTC. Its protein product is CASTGQWRGETQYF.

The chain uses TRBV15 and TRBJ2-3; maybe TRBD2 (5 bases). The V end was cut by 0 bases, the J end by 4 bases, with 11 bases between. CDR3 length: 15 residues. The germline gives CDR1 LNHNV, CDR2 YYDKDF (reference sequence). CDR3 loop: CATSRDSMEADTQYF. The CDR3 region has the DNA TGTGCCACCAGCAGAGATTCAATGGAGGCAGATACGCAGTATTTT.

The rearrangement uses TRBV29-1 and TRBJ1-1; D call uncertain. Trimming removed 2 bases at V and 3 bases at J, with 10 bases between. This CDR3 contains 13 residues. In germline, CDR1 is SQVTM, CDR2 ANQGSEA. CDR3 in DNA: TGCAGCGTTGAACGGGTTTTAGACACTGAAGCTTTCTTT. It codes for CSVERVLDTEAFF.

The CDR3 reads CASSKGQSSYNEQFF. The CDR3 nucleotides are TGTGCCAGCAGCAAGGGACAGAGCTCCTACAATGAGCAGTTCTTC. The chain joins TRBV6-4 to TRBJ2-1, with 7 bases lining up with TRBD1. Unmatched junction bases numbered 5, after V lost 6 bases and J lost 0 bases. CDR1 and CDR2 from the germline V gene are MRHNA and SNTAGT. The CDR3 has 15 amino acids.

The V call is TRBV13, the J call TRBJ1-1; a weak D match, TRBD1 (5 bases). The CDR3 extends over 12 amino acids. The germline V gene has CDR1 PRHDT and CDR2 FYEKMQ (reference sequence). V was pared by 5 bases and J by 7 bases, with 11 bases between. In DNA, the CDR3 is TGTGCCAGCAGCCCACGACAGTTTGAAGCTTTCTTT. Translation: CASSPRQFEAFF.

Here the CDR3 DNA reads TGTGCCTGGAGTTATGTTAATAGCAATCAGCCCCAGCATTTT. It codes for CAWSYVNSNQPQHF. The chain is built from TRBV30 and TRBJ1-5; D gene uncertain. The CDR3 runs to 14 residues. The germline V gene has CDR1 GTSNPN and CDR2 SVGIG (reference sequence). V shed 2 bases and J shed 0 bases, with 8 bases lying between them.

The rearrangement joins TRBV6-5 to TRBJ2-2; 8 nucleotides agree with TRBD1. The ends lost 11 bases at V and 8 bases at J; junction bases unmatched: 13. The germline gives CDR1 MNHEY, CDR2 SVGAGI. The CDR3 length is 14 residues. CDR3 coding DNA: TGTGCCGCGCGAAGGGCAGGGGGCATAGGGGAGCTGTTTTTT. Residues: CAARRAGGIGELFF.

The chain uses TRBV19 and TRBJ2-3, with D perhaps TRBD1 (6 bases). V was shortened by 5 bases and J by 0 bases, with 18 bases between the two germline ends. CDR3 length equals 17 residues. From germline, CDR1 is LNHDA and CDR2 SQIVND (reference sequence). DNA for the CDR3: TGTGCCAGTAGTGAATCCGGGACAAAACTTAGCACAGATACGCAGTATTTT. Translating gives CASSESGTKLSTDTQYF.

The chain recombines TRBV2 with TRBJ1-5; possible D gene TRBD1, 5 bases. This CDR3 region has 15 residues. The ends were cut back, 0 bases at V and 7 bases at J, with 13 bases in the middle. CDR1 is SNHLY, CDR2 FYNNEI, per germline. CDR3 amino acids: CASSEAGGALQPQHF. CDR3 coding DNA: TGTGCCAGCAGTGAAGCCGGGGGTGCCCTACAGCCCCAGCATTTT.

The chain has TRBV5-8 and TRBJ1-1; D possibly corresponds to TRBD1 (6 bases). V was pared by 4 bases and J by 3 bases, with 25 bases between. This CDR3 region has 18 residues. In germline, CDR1 is SGHTS, CDR2 YDEGEE. The CDR3 bases are TGTGCCAGCAGCCTAATCGGGCAGGGGAAAGGTCGGGACACTGAAGCTTTCTTT. This encodes CASSLIGQGKGRDTEAFF.

The chain combines TRBV5-6 with TRBJ2-2, with TRBD1 identical over 12 bases. The J segment lost 5 bases and the V segment lost 4 bases, leaving 12 bases of the junction unmatched. Germline-derived CDR1 and CDR2 are SGHDT and YYEEEE. CDR3 length equals 18 residues. The CDR3 DNA reads TGTGCCAGCAGCGCCGGGACAGGGGGCGCCGAAACAACCGGGGAGCTGTTTTTT. This encodes CASSAGTGGAETTGELFF.

The chain recombines TRBV5-1 with TRBJ2-7; a possible D gene is TRBD1 (5 bases). The CDR3 runs to 14 residues. V was pared by 0 bases and J by 2 bases, with 9 bases between. CDR1 and CDR2 (germline): SGHRS, YFSETQ. Here the CDR3 reads CASSLAAGTYEQYF. CDR3 nucleotide sequence: TGCGCCAGCAGCTTGGCCGCAGGGACCTACGAGCAGTACTTC. The full variable domain, with the rest looked up from reference TRBV5-1 and TRBJ2-7, is KAGVTQTPRYLIKTRGQQVTLSCSPISGHRSVSWYQQTPGQGLQFLFEYFSETQRNKGNFPGRFSGRQFSNSRSEMNVSTLELGDSALYLCASSLAAGTYEQYFGPGTRLTVT.